This T cell receptor (beta chain) came from a study of blood T cell repertoires in COVID-19. About the study: There were acute and convalescent COVID-19 samples, and they came from the United States, Italy and Spain. PBMCs, B-cell-depleted T cells, or T cells provided the cDNA or gDNA that made up the material.

This clone was observed a single time. Original analysis: Amplification from reference gene primers served as the basis for estimated nucleated cell counts. Assay: immunoSEQ multiplex PCR; the TCRdb copy retains only in-frame clones and omits some. V, J and clone size are taken as reported in that table, and D and trimming were inferred from the DNA itself. This table has about 160,000 clones, roughly 81% appearing once. Source material: peripheral blood. The sequence derives from a man aged 40-49 years with acute or convalescent COVID-19.

The CDR3 reads CAWREGTGGINSPLHF. In DNA form, the CDR3 reads TGTGCCTGGAGAGAGGGGACAGGGGGCATCAATTCACCCCTCCACTTT. The chain links TRBV30 to TRBJ1-6, with 12 bases aligning to TRBD1. The CDR3 has 16 residues. CDR1 and CDR2 from the germline V gene are GTSNPN and SVGIG (reference sequence). V lost 3 bases to trimming and J lost 7 bases; unmatched junction nucleotides: 7.